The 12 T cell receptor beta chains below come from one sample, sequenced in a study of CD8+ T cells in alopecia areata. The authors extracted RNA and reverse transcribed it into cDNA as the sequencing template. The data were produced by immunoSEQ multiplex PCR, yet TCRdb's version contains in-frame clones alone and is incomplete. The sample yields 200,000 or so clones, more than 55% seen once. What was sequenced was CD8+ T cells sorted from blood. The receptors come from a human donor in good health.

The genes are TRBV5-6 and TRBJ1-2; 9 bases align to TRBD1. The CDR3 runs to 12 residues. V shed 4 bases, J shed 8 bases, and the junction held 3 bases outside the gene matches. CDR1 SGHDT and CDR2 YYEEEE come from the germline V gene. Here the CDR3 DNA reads TGTGCCAGCAGCGGACAGGGGTTCGGCTACACCTTC. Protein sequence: CASSGQGFGYTF.

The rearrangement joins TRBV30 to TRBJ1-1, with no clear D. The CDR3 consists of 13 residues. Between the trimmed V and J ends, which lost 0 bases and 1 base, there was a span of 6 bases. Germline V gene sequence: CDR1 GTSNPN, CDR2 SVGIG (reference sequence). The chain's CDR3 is CAWSVIWNTEAFF. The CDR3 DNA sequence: TGTGCCTGGAGTGTCATTTGGAACACTGAAGCTTTCTTT.

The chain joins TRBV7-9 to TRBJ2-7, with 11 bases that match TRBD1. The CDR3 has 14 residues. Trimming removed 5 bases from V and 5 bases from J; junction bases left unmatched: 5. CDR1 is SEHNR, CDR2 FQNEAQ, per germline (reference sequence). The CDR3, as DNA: TGTGCCAGCAGCACCGGGACAGGGGGGCACGAGCAGTACTTC. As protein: CASSTGTGGHEQYF.

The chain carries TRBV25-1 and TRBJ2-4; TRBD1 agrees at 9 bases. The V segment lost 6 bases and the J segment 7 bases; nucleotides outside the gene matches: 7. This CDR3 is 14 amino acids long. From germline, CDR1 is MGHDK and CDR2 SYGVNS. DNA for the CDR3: TGTGCCAGCAGCTTCGACAGGGGGAGCAACATTCAGTACTTC. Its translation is CASSFDRGSNIQYF. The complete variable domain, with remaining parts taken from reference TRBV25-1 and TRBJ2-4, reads EADIYQTPRYLVIGTGKKITLECSQTMGHDKMYWYQQDPGMELHLIHYSYGVNSTEKGDLSSESTVSRIRTEHFPLTLESARPSHTSQYLCASSFDRGSNIQYFGAGTRLSVL.

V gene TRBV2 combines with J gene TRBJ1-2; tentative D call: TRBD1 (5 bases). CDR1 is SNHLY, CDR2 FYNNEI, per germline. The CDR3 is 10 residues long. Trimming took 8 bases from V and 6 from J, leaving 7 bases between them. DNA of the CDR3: TGTGCCAGCCAGGGCGATGGCTACACCTTC. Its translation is CASQGDGYTF. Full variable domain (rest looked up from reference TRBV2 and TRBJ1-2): EPEVTQTPSHQVTQMGQEVILRCVPISNHLYFYWYRQILGQKVEFLVSFYNNEISEKSEIFDDQFSVERPDGSNFTLKIRSTKLEDSAMYFCASQGDGYTFGSGTRLTVV.

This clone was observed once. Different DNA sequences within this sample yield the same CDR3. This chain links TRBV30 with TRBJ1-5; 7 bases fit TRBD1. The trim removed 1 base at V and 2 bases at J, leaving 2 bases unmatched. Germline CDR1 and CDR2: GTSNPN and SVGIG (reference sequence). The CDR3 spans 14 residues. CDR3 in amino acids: CAWSAGQGNQPQHF. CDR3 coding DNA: TGTGCCTGGAGTGCCGGACAGGGCAATCAGCCCCAGCATTTT.

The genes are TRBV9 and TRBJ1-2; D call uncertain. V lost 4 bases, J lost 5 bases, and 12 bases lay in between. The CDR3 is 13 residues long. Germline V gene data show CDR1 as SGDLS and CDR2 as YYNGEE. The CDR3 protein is CASSLNGPYGYTF. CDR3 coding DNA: TGTGCCAGCAGCCTTAATGGCCCGTATGGCTACACCTTC.

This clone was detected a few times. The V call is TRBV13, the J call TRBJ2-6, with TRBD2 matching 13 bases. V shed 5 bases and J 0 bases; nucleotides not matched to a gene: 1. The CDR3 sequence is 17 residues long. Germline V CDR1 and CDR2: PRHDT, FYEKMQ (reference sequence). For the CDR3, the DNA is TGTGCCAGCAGCCGGACTAGCGGGGGCTCTGGGGCCAACGTCCTGACTTTC. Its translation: CASSRTSGGSGANVLTF.

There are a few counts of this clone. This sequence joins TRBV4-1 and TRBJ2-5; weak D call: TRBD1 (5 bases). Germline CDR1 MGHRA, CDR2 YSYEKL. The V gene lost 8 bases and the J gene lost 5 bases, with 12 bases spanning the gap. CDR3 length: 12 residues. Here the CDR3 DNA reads TGCGCCAGCGCAGGGTTGTCGGAGACCCAGTACTTC. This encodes CASAGLSETQYF.

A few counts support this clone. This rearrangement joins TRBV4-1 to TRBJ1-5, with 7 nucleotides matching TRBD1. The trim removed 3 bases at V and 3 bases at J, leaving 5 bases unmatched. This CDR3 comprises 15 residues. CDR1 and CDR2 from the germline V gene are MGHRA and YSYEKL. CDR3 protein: CASSQVQGNNQPQHF. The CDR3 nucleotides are TGCGCCAGCAGCCAGGTACAGGGGAACAATCAGCCCCAGCATTTT.

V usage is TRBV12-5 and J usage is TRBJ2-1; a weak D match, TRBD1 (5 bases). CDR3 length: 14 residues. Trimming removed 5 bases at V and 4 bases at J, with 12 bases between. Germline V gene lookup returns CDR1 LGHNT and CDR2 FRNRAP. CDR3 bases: TGTGCTAGTGGTCCCAACCCAGGGTACAATGAGCAGTTCTTC. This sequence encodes CASGPNPGYNEQFF.

The CDR3, as DNA: TGCGCCAGCAGCCTAGAGGACTTGTCCAATGAGCAGTTCTTC. As protein: CASSLEDLSNEQFF. The V and J genes are TRBV5-1 and TRBJ2-1, with D perhaps matching TRBD2 (5 bases). The CDR3 loop spans 14 amino acids. The ends were cut back, 4 bases at V and 6 bases at J, with 14 bases in the middle. Germline lookup yields CDR1 SGHRS and CDR2 YFSETQ.